A selection of T cell receptor beta chains follows, all from one sample in a study of cytomegalovirus exposure and HLA in healthy donors. Using immunoSEQ multiplex PCR, the repertoire was profiled, and TCRdb retains in-frame clones only, with some absent. The table lists roughly 100,000 clones, around 76% of them singletons. Sequencing input: PBMCs. The source of these receptors is a man in his forties in good health and CMV-seropositive. Both conserved end residues are trimmed from each CDR3. The D gene is left open where the match is weak.

j_call d_call v_call cdr3_aa
TRBJ1-6 TRBD1 TRBV30 ASGTENSPLH
TRBJ1-3 TRBD1 TRBV7-3 ASSSGQGENTIY
TRBJ1-2 TRBD1 TRBV7-8 ASSLRQGATNYGYT
TRBJ2-3 . TRBV10-3 ATTGKWGTDTQY
TRBJ1-6 TRBD1 TRBV7-9 ASSLASTGGSSPLH
TRBJ2-1 TRBD2 TRBV9 ASSVFSGGQSEQF
TRBJ1-5 TRBD1 TRBV28 ALRPGGSNQPQH
TRBJ2-7 TRBD1 TRBV6-5 ASSYSSGTGIDEQY
TRBJ2-3 TRBD2 TRBV7-9 SSTLAGGPADTQY
TRBJ1-2 . TRBV12-5 ASGITYSYT
TRBJ2-5 TRBD1 TRBV10-3 AISESTGRQETQY
TRBJ2-1 . TRBV9 ASSVGTGGSNNEQF
TRBJ1-1 . TRBV7-3 ASSFQGVNTEAF
TRBJ2-3 . TRBV19 ASSIPGRSTDTQY
TRBJ2-6 TRBD1 TRBV6-5 ASSLTGGAGANVLT
TRBJ1-2 . TRBV19 ATFGGARGYT
TRBJ1-2 . TRBV28 ASSLRLDYGYT
TRBJ2-7 . TRBV5-6 ASRYLGQTNYEQY
TRBJ2-1 TRBD2 TRBV7-2 ASSSGLAGTEQF
TRBJ2-3 . TRBV30 AWTPTPGVTDTQY
TRBJ2-5 . TRBV7-2 ASSFSVTAGQETQY
TRBJ2-4 . TRBV2 ASSDMRIAKNIQY
TRBJ2-5 TRBD2 TRBV5-1 ASSLGPSGGKETQY